The TCR beta chain under discussion was sequenced for a study of blood T cell repertoires in COVID-19 (dated by TCRdb to 2020 to 2022). At the level of the whole study: Collaborator samples came from the United States, Italy and Spain and covered acute and convalescent phases of COVID-19. The samples were drawn from the first 160 participants of the ongoing ImmuneRACE study and from 950 to 1,500 subjects provided by 6 global collaborators. The sample metadata nearly always contained a de-identified subject ID, COVID-19 status, age in years and sex. The repertoires were made available in a free public database intended to serve as a resource for research on the immune response to SARS-CoV-2. Subjects who had been exposed to COVID-19, were actively infected with it, or had recovered from it provided the deeply sampled blood TCRbeta repertoires that made up the dataset. Where available, HLA class I and class II types were obtained from metadata supplied by the sample provider rather than from assay-based typing. The material from the prospective study consisted of cDNA or gDNA derived from T cells, B-cell-depleted T cells, or PBMCs.

From cysteine to phenylalanine, the CDR3 is 16 amino acids long. Only the CDR3 part of the read is kept: 48 bases, read in frame from the first base. The germline V gene (reference sequence) specifies SEHNR as CDR1 and FQNEAQ as CDR2. Trimming leaves V shorter by 1 base and J shorter by 4 bases, with the junction holding 2 bases beyond the gene matches. TCRbeta CDR3 regions were amplified from genomic DNA by means of the immunoSEQ Assay, a bias-controlled multiplex PCR. Per the source publication's procedure: The number of nucleated cells in each sample was estimated from the amplification of reference gene primers within the assay. To quantify the absolute abundance of each unique TCRbeta CDR3 rearrangement, sequence reads were collapsed and filtered. For each sample, productive Simpson clonality was calculated as the square root of Simpson's diversity index across productive rearrangements. Entries here come from immuneACCESS through TCRdb and include only in-frame sequences with V and J called. Some clones fail to appear in such tables; in the studies checked, an unresolved V gene covers under half of the shortfall, and the cause of the remainder is unknown. Clone size and V and J calls were adopted from that table, with D and trimming inferred from the DNA. The sample has roughly 300,000 clones on record, 65% to 90% of them singletons. Roughly 4.2% of the sample is held by the ten biggest clonotypes.

This clone was detected a few times. Its antigen target is currently unknown. No base quality information exists; no much larger clone differs at one position. Enrolling through a virtual design, the prospective study's participants ranged in age from about 18 to 89 years and lived across around 25 United States geographic areas. In the prospective study, participants were assigned to cohorts based on the clinical history participants reported in a screening survey and a study questionnaire. In the prospective study, whole blood, serum and a nasopharyngeal or oropharyngeal swab were collected from each participant by mobile phlebotomists. Additional blood draws and questionnaires over an approximately 2-month period could optionally be provided by prospective study participants. Before DNA extraction, prospective study blood samples were shipped either frozen or at room temperature. What the work shows at the level of the full study, not this receptor alone: How much clinical and demographic metadata was included differed by source and by participant, and the metadata was provided uncurated.

The sample comprised PBMCs or T cells enriched from blood (not recorded which). Recombination connected TRBV7-9 to TRBJ2-1; 12 nucleotides in the junction match TRBD2. This sequence was found in a woman between 40 and 55 years old with acute COVID-19. The DNA reads TGTGCCAGCAGCTTAGGGACTAGCGGGACGTACAATGAGCAGTTCTTC. Its protein is CASSLGTSGTYNEQFF.